This entry lists 6 T cell receptor beta chains sequenced from one sample in a study of blood T cell repertoires in COVID-19. Only in-frame clones appear in the TCRdb table, and some are missing; sequencing was by immunoSEQ multiplex PCR. The sample shows 250,000 to 400,000 clones, 70% to 90% of them seen only once. Sequenced: peripheral blood. The receptors here all came from a woman aged 25 to 39 with COVID-19, enrolled during active disease.

The genes are TRBV6-5 and TRBJ2-2, with D tentatively TRBD2 (5 bases). V was shortened by 7 bases and J by 7 bases, with 16 bases between the two germline ends. The length of the CDR3 is 14 residues. Per germline, CDR1 MNHEY and CDR2 SVGAGI. The CDR3 DNA reads as TGTGCCAGCACCGACGTGGGGAGTGGCGGGGAGCTGTTTTTT. Residues: CASTDVGSGGELFF.

For the CDR3, the DNA is TGTGCCAGCAGCTCTCCAGGGGGCCCGACAGATACGCAGTATTTT. It translates to CASSSPGGPTDTQYF. The chain is built from TRBV11-2 and TRBJ2-3, with 8 bases fitting TRBD1. Germline trimming cut 4 bases from V and 3 bases from J; bases unmatched to any gene: 6. Germline CDR1 is SGHAT and CDR2 is FQNNGV. CDR3 length: 15 amino acids.

V and J are TRBV5-5 and TRBJ1-3; tentative D call: TRBD1 (5 bases). The CDR3 extends over 13 amino acids. Germline CDR1 and CDR2: SGHKS and YYEKEE (reference sequence). The ends were cut back, 4 bases at V and 4 bases at J, with 9 bases in the middle. The CDR3 region is CASSIQGGNTIYF. The CDR3 DNA reads TGTGCCAGCAGCATCCAGGGAGGAAACACCATATATTTT.

The rearrangement uses TRBV7-2 and TRBJ2-1; 9 bases match TRBD2. The V and J ends lost 1 base and 8 bases, in that order; junction bases with no gene match: 12. Germline V gene sequence: CDR1 SGHTA, CDR2 FQGNSA. This CDR3 is 17 amino acids long. CDR3 in amino acids: CASSLGFGGGALYEQFF. DNA of the CDR3: TGTGCCAGCAGCTTAGGTTTTGGCGGGGGGGCCTTATATGAGCAGTTCTTC.

The chain joins TRBV6-5 to TRBJ1-1; D is uncertain. Between the trimmed V and J ends, which lost 8 bases and 5 bases, there was a span of 15 bases. The CDR3 is 13 amino acids. CDR1 is MNHEY and CDR2 is SVGAGI in the germline V gene. The CDR3 protein is CASASGRETEAFF. The CDR3 DNA reads TGTGCCAGCGCAAGCGGGAGGGAAACTGAAGCTTTCTTT.

The V and J genes are TRBV19 and TRBJ1-1; D gene uncertain. The germline V and J ends were trimmed by 7 bases and 5 bases, with 14 bases remaining between them. Germline V gene data show CDR1 as LNHDA and CDR2 as SQIVND (reference sequence). The CDR3 spans 13 residues. The CDR3 bases are TGTGCCAGTATTGGCATTTCGAATACTGAAGCTTTCTTT. Translation: CASIGISNTEAFF.